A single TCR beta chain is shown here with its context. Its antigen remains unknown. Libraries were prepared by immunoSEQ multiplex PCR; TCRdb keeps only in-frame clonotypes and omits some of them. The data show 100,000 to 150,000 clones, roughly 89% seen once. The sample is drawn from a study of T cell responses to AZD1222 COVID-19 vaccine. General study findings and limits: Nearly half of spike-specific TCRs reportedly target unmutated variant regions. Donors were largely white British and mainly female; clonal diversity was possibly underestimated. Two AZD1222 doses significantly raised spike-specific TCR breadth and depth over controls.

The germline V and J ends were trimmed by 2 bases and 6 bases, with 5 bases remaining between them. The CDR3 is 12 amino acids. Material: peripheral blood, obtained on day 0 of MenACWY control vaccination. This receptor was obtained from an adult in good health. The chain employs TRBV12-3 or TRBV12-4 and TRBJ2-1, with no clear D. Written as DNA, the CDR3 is TGTGCCAGCAGTTTAAACAGCAATGAGCAGTTCTTC. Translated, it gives CASSLNSNEQFF.